Listed below are T cell receptor beta chains from one sample, sequenced in a study of Graves' ophthalmopathy and Graves' hyperthyroidism. TCRdb re-analysed the multiplex PCR reads in MiXCR, keeping a single row per CDR3 protein. This sample carries approximately 1.2 million distinct CDR3 sequences, less than 45% of them seen once, and the ten largest clones take 11%. Material for sequencing was peripheral blood or thyroid tissue (not recorded which). These receptors came from an adult man with Graves' hyperthyroidism. Both conserved end residues are part of each CDR3. Fields, in order: clone size, V gene, J gene, CDR3 protein. The listing skips clone size in some rows; elsewhere it reads once, few, many or a size class.

-	TRBV7-2	TRBJ2-7	CASSSYSGGTYEQYF
many	TRBV5-1	TRBJ1-4	CASSLEGGRNEKLFF
few	TRBV7-2	TRBJ1-6	CASSLFSGADSPLHF
-	TRBV29-1	TRBJ1-1	CSANGFTEAFF
-	TRBV7-3	TRBJ1-5	CASSLGIWYQPQHF
many	TRBV5-1	TRBJ2-6	CASSYDPGHPSSGANVLTF
many	TRBV2	TRBJ2-7	CASSIGGPYEQYF
-	TRBV7-2	TRBJ2-5	CAGGGTATQETQYF
few	TRBV12-3/TRBV12-4	TRBJ2-5	CASSFLSGERGETQYF
many	TRBV5-1	TRBJ2-7	CANGTEKMYEQYF
many	TRBV7-8	TRBJ2-2	CASSSSVGGRTGELFF
many	TRBV9	TRBJ1-3	CASSEIQGSSGNTIYF
few	TRBV25-1	TRBJ1-3	CASSDEVRVAGNTIYF
-	TRBV5-1	TRBJ1-2	CASSPGSTGGYTF
few	TRBV18	TRBJ2-5	CASSFGLAASAETQYF
many	TRBV7-8	TRBJ2-7	CASSPQFQGYEQYF
-	TRBV5-6	TRBJ1-2	CASSFTGQGYTF
-	TRBV5-1	TRBJ2-2	CASRPGLAGGPAGELFF
-	TRBV24-1	TRBJ2-3	CATSDSGWSDTLSTDTQYF
-	TRBV7-6	TRBJ1-1	CASSGGTGAAFF
few	TRBV11-2	TRBJ2-2	CASSRRSGGENTGELFF